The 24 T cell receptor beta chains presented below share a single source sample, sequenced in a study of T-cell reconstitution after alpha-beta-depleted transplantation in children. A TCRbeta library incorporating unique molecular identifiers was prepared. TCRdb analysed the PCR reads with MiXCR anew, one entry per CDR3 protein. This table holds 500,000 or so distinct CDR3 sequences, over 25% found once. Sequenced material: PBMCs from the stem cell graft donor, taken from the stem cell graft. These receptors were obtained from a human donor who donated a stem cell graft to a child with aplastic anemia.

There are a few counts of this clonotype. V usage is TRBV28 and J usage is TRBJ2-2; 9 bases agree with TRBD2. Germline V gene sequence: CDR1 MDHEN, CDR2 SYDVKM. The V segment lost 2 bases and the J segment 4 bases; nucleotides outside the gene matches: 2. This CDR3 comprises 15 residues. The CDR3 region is CASSLAGGGTGELFF. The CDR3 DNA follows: TGTGCCAGCAGTTTAGCGGGAGGGGGCACCGGGGAGCTGTTTTTT.

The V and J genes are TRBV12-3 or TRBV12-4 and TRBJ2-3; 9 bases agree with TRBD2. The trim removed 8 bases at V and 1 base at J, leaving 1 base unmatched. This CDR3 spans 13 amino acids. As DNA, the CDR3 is TGTGCCAGCCGGACTAGCGGCACAGATACGCAGTATTTT. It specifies CASRTSGTDTQYF.

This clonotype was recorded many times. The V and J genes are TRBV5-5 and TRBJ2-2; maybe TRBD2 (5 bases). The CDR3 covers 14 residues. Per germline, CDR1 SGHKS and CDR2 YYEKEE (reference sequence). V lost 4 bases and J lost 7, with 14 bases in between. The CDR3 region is CASSRRLLHGELFF. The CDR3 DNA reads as TGTGCCAGCAGCCGCCGACTACTTCACGGGGAGCTGTTTTTT.

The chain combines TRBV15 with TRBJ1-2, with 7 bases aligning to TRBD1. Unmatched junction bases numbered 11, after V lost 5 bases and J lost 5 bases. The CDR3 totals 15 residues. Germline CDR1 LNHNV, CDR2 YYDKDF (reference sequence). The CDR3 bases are TGTGCCACCAGCCCAAATGGGGACAGCATATATGGCTACACCTTC. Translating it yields CATSPNGDSIYGYTF.

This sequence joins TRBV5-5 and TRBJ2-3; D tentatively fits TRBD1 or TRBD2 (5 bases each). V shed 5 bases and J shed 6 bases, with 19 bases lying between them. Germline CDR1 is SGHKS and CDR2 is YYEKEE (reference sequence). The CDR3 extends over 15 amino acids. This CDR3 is CASSLGPFPPDTQYF. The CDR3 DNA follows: TGTGCCAGCAGTCTGGGACCGTTTCCCCCGGATACGCAGTATTTT.

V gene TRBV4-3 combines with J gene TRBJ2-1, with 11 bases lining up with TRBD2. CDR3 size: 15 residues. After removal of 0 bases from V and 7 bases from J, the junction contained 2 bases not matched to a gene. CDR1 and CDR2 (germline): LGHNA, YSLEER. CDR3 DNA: TGCGCCAGCAGCCAAGATCGACTAGCGGGAAATGAGCAGTTCTTC. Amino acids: CASSQDRLAGNEQFF.

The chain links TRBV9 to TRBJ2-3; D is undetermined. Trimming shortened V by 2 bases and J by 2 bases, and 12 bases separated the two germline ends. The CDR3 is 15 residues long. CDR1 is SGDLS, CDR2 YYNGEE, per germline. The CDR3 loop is CASSVAATHTDTQYF. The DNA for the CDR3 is TGTGCCAGCAGCGTGGCGGCTACGCACACAGATACGCAGTATTTT.

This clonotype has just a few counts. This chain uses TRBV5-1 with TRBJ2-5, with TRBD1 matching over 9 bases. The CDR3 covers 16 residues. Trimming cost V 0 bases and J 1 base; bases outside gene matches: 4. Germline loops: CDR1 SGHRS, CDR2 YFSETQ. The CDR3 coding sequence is TGCGCCAGCAGCTTGGCTTGGGACAGGGTCCAAGAGACCCAGTACTTC. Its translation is CASSLAWDRVQETQYF.

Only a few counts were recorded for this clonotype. This chain's CDR3 is CSARDGGASEKLFF. CDR3 nucleotides: TGCAGTGCTAGAGATGGGGGGGCTAGTGAAAAACTGTTTTTT. The rearrangement links TRBV20-1 to TRBJ1-4; a weak D match, TRBD1 (6 bases). V was shortened by 0 bases and J by 7 bases, with 12 bases between the two germline ends. The CDR3 has 14 amino acids. Per the germline V gene, CDR1 is DFQATT and CDR2 is SNEGSKA (reference sequence).

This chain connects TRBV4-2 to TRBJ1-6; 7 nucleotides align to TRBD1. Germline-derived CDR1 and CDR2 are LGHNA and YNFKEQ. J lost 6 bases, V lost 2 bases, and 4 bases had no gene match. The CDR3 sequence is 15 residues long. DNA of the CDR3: TGTGCCAGCAGCCAACCCGGGACAGCTAATTCACCCCTCCACTTT. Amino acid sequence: CASSQPGTANSPLHF.

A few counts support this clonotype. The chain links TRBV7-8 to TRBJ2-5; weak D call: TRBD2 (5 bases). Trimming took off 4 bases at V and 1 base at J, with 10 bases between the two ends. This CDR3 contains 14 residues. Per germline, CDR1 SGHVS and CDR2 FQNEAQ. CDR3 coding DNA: TGTGCCAGCAGCTCCCCTAGCCGCCAAGAGACCCAGTACTTC. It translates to CASSSPSRQETQYF.

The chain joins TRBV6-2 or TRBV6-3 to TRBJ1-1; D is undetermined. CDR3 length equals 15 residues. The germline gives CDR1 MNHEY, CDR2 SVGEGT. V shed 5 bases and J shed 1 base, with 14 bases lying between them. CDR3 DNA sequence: TGTGCCAGCAGTAAAACTTCCTGGGGGAACACTGAAGCTTTCTTT. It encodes CASSKTSWGNTEAFF.

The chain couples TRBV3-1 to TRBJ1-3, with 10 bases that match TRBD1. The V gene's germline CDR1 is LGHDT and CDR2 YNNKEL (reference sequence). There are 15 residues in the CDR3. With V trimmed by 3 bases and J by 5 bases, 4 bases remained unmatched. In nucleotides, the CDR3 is TGTGCCAGCAGCCAGGAGACAGGGGGCCGAAACACCATATATTTT. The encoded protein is CASSQETGGRNTIYF.

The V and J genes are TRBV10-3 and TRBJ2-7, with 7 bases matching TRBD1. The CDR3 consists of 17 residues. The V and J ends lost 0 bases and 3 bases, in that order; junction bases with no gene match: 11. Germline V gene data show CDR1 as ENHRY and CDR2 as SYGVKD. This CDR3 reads CAISESGTVFPLYEQYV. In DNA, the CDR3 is TGTGCCATCAGTGAGTCTGGGACAGTCTTTCCTCTCTACGAGCAGTACGTC.

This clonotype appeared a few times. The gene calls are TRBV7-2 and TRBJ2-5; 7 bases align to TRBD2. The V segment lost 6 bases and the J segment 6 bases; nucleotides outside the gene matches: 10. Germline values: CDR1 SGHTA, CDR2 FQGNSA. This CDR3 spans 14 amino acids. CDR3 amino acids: CASSWGEGGQTQYF. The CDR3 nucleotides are TGTGCCAGCAGTTGGGGGGAGGGAGGACAGACCCAGTACTTC.

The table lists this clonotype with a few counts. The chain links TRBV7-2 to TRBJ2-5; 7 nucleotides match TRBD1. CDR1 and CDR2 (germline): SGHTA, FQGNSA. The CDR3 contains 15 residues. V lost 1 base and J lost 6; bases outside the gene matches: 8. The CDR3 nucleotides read TGTGCCAGCAGCTTAGGGGCAGGGGGAATGCAGACCCAGTACTTC. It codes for CASSLGAGGMQTQYF.

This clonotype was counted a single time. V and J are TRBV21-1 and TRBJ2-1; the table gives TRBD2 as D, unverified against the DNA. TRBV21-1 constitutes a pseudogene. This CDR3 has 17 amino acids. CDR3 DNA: TGTGCCAGCAGCAACCCCAATCTAGCGGGAGGTAACAATGAGCAGTTCTTC. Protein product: CASSNPNLAGGNNEQFF.

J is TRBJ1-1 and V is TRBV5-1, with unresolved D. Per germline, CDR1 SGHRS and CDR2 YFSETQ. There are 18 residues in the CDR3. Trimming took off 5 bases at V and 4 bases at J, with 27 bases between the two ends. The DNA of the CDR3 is TGCGCCAGCAGTTACAACGTCACAGCTGCCTACACTATCACTGAAGCTTTCTTT. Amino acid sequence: CASSYNVTAAYTITEAFF.

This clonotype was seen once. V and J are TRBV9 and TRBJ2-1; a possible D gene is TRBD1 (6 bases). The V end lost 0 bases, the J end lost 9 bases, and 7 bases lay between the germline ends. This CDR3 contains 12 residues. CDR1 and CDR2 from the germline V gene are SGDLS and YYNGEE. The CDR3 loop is CASSVGGPEQFF. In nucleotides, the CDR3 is TGTGCCAGCAGCGTAGGGGGGCCTGAGCAGTTCTTC.

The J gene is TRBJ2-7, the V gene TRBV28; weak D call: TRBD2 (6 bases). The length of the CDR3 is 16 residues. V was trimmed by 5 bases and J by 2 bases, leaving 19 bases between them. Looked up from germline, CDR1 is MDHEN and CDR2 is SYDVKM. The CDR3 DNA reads TGTGCCAGCAGTCTCATCCCGGGACTGTTGACCTACGAGCAGTACTTC. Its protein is CASSLIPGLLTYEQYF. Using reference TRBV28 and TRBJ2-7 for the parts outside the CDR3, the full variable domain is DVKVTQSSRYLVKRTGEKVFLECVQDMDHENMFWYRQDPGLGLRLIYFSYDVKMKEKGDIPEGYSVSREKKERFSLILESASTNQTSMYLCASSLIPGLLTYEQYFGPGTRLTVT.

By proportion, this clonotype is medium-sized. CDR3 protein: CASSLEGLAKNIQYF. The CDR3 DNA is TGTGCCAGCAGCTTGGAAGGGTTAGCCAAAAACATTCAGTACTTC. V is TRBV5-6 and J is TRBJ2-4; D gene ambiguous. The germline V gene has CDR1 SGHDT and CDR2 YYEEEE. V was trimmed by 0 bases and J by 0 bases, leaving 7 bases between them. The CDR3 contains 15 residues.

In nucleotides, the CDR3 is TGTGCCAGCAGGGAAGATGGGGCGAGGGAGCAGTACGTC. This translates into CASREDGAREQYV. The V and J genes are TRBV6-2 or TRBV6-3 and TRBJ2-7, with D possibly TRBD1 on 5 matching bases. Germline-derived CDR1 and CDR2 are MNHEY and SVGEGT. The CDR3 loop spans 13 amino acids. Between the trimmed V and J ends, which lost 6 bases and 7 bases, there was a span of 16 bases.

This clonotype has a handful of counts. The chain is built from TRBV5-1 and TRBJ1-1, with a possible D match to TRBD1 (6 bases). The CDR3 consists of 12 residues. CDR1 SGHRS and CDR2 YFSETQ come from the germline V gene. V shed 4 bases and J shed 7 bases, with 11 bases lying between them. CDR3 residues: CASSRPRGEAFF. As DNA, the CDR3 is TGCGCCAGCAGCAGGCCCAGGGGTGAAGCTTTCTTT.

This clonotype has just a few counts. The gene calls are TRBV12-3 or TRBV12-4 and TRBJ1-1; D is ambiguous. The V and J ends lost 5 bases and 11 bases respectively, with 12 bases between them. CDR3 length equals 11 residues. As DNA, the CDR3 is TGTGCCAGCAGTCGGATCGGGGAGGCTTTCTTT. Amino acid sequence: CASSRIGEAFF.